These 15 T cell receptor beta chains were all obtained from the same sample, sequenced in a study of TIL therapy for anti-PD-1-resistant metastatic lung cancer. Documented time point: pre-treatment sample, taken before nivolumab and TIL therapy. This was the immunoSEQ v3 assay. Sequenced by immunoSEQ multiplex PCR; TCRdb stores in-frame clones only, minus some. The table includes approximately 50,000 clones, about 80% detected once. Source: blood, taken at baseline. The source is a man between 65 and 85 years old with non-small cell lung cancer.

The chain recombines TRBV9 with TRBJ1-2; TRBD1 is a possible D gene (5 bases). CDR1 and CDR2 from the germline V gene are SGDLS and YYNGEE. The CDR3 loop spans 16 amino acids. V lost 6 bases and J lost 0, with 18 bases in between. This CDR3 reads CASTRTSDTSNYGYTF. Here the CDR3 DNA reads TGTGCCAGCACTCGAACTTCGGACACCTCTAACTATGGCTACACCTTC.

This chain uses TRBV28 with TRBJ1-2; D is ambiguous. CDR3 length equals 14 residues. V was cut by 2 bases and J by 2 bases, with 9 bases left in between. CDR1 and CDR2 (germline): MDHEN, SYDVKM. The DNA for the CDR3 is TGTGCCAGCAGTTTAGCGGTGTTCAACTATGGCTACACCTTC. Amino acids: CASSLAVFNYGYTF.

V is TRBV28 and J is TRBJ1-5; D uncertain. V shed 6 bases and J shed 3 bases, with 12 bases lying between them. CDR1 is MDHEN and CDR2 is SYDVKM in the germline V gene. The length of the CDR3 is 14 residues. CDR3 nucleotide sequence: TGTGCCAGCAGCGCGGTCGGTTCCAATCAGCCCCAGCATTTT. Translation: CASSAVGSNQPQHF. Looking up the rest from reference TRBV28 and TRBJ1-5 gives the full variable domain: DVKVTQSSRYLVKRTGEKVFLECVQDMDHENMFWYRQDPGLGLRLIYFSYDVKMKEKGDIPEGYSVSREKKERFSLILESASTNQTSMYLCASSAVGSNQPQHFGDGTRLSIL.

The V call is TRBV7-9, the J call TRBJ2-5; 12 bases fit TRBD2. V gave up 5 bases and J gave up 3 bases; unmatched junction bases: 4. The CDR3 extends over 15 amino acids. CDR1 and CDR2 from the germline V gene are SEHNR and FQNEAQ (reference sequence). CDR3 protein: CASSLTSGRKETQYF. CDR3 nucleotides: TGTGCCAGCAGCCTGACTAGCGGGAGAAAAGAGACCCAGTACTTC.

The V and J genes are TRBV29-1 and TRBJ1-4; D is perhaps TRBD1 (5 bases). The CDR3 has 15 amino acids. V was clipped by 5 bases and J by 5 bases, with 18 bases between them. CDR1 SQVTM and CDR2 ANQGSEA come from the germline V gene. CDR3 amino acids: CSVTHLGGVNEKLFF. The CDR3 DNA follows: TGCAGCGTTACCCACCTGGGGGGGGTCAATGAAAAACTGTTTTTT.

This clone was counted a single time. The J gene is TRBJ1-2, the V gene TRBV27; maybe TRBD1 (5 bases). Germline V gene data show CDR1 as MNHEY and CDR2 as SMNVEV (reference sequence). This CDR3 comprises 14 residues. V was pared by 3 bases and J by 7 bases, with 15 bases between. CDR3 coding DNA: TGTGCCAGCAGTTTTGGTCGGCAGGGTAGTGGCTACACCTTC. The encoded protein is CASSFGRQGSGYTF.

The CDR3 loop reads CASSEARGQVDEQFF. In DNA, the CDR3 is TGTGCCAGCAGTGAAGCTCGGGGACAGGTCGATGAGCAGTTCTTC. This chain links TRBV6-1 with TRBJ2-1; TRBD1 matches at 8 bases. The CDR3 consists of 15 residues. Trimming at V came to 0 bases and at J to 8 bases, leaving 6 bases not matched to a gene. CDR1 is MNHNS, CDR2 SASEGT, per germline.

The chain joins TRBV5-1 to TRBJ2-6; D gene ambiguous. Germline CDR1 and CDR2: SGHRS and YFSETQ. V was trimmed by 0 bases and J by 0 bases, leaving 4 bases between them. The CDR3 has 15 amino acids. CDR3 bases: TGCGCCAGCAGCTTGGGAAGCTCTGGGGCCAACGTCCTGACTTTC. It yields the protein CASSLGSSGANVLTF.

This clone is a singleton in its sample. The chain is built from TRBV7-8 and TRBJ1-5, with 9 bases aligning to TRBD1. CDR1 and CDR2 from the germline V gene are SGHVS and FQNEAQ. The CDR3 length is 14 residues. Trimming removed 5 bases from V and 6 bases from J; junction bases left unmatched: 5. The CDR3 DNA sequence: TGTGCCAGCAGCCTCATGACAGGGGGTCAGCCCCAGCATTTT. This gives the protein CASSLMTGGQPQHF.

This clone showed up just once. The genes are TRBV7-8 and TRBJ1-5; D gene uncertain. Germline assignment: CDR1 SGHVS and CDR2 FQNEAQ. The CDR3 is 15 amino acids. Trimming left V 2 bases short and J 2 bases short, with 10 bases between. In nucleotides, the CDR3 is TGTGCCAGCAGCTTAACTGGGCCTGGCAATCAGCCCCAGCATTTT. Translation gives CASSLTGPGNQPQHF.

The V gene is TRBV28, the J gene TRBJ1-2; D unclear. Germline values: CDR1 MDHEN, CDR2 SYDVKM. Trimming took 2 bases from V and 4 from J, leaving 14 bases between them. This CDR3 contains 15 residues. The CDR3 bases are TGTGCCAGCAGTTTACTGGGTGGCCTAGGCTATGGCTACACCTTC. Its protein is CASSLLGGLGYGYTF.

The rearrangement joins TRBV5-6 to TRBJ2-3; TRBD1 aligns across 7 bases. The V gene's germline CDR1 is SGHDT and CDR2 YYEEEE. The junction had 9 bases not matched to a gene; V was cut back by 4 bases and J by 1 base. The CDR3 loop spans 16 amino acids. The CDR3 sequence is CASSLRTGGGTDTQYF. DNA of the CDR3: TGTGCCAGCAGCCTACGGACAGGCGGCGGCACAGATACGCAGTATTTT.

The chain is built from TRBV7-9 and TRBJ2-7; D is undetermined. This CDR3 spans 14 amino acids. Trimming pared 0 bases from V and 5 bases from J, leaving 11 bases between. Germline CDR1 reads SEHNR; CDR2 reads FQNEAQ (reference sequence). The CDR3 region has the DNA TGTGCCAGCAGCTTAGCGGCAGCTGTTAACGAGCAGTACTTC. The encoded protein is CASSLAAAVNEQYF. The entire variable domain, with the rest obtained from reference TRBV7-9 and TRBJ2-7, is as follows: DTGVSQNPRHKITKRGQNVTFRCDPISEHNRLYWYRQTLGQGPEFLTYFQNEAQLEKSRLLSDRFSAERPKGSFSTLEIQRTEQGDSAMYLCASSLAAAVNEQYFGPGTRLTVT.

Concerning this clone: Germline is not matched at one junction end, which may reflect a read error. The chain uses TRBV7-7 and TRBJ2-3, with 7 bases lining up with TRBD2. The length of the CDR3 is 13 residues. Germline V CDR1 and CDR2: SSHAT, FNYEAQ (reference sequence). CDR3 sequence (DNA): TGTGCTAGCAGCCTAGCGGAGGGGGATACGCAGTATTTT. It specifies CASSLAEGDTQYF.

This CDR3 reads CASSLMGREGETQYF. As DNA, the CDR3 is TGTGCCAGCAGCTTAATGGGCAGGGAGGGGGAGACCCAGTACTTC. The chain recombines TRBV7-3 with TRBJ2-5; 7 nucleotides match TRBD2. The CDR3 loop spans 15 amino acids. From germline, CDR1 is SGHTA and CDR2 FQGTGA. V lost 1 base, J lost 5 bases, and 7 bases stayed unmatched.